This T cell receptor (beta chain) emerged from a study of shared clonotypes between healthy human individuals. Study information: Three plates were used per donor for CD4 naive, three for CD4 memory, two for CD8 naive and one for CD8 memory. Broader study findings: Memory subsets generally showed smaller estimated richness than naive subsets did. Naive CD4 clonotypes were shared across a handful of donors at about 5%.

Data came from immunoSEQ multiplex PCR; TCRdb stores just in-frame clones and leaves some out. The table has roughly 1,500,000 clones, around 98% seen once; the top ten hold around 0.45%. CDR3 length equals 15 residues. With 2 bases removed from V and 4 bases from J, the gap between germline ends came to 14 bases. Germline CDR1 is KGHSH and CDR2 is LQKENI. Comments on this clone: Its matching antigen is unknown.

The rearrangement uses TRBV18 and TRBJ1-1; no clear D gene. The sequence was obtained from a young man in good health. Sequenced: naive CD4+ T cells sorted from blood. The subset was: CD45RA+ positively selected. The CDR3 region is CASSPEKGEGTEAFF. CDR3 coding DNA: TGTGCCAGCTCACCAGAAAAGGGAGAAGGCACTGAAGCTTTCTTT.